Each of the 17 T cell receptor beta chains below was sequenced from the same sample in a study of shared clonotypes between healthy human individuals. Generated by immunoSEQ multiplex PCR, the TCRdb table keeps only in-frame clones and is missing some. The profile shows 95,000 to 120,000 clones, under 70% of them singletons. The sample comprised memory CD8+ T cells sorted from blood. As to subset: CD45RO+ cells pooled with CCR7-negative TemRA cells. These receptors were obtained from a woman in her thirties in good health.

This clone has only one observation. The CDR3 bases are TGTGCCAGCATAAGGGACCGGGCGCGGAACTACGAGCAGTACTTC. It codes for CASIRDRARNYEQYF. The V and J genes are TRBV7-8 and TRBJ2-7; TRBD1 or TRBD2 may be the D gene (5 bases each). There are 15 residues in the CDR3. V was trimmed by 7 bases and J by 3 bases, leaving 19 bases between them. From germline, CDR1 is SGHVS and CDR2 FQNEAQ.

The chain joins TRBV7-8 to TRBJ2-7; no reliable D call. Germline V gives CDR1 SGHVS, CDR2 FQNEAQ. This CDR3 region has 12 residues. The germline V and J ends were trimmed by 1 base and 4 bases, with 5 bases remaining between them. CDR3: CASSLVGYEQYF. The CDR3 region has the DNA TGTGCCAGCAGCTTAGTAGGATACGAGCAGTACTTC.

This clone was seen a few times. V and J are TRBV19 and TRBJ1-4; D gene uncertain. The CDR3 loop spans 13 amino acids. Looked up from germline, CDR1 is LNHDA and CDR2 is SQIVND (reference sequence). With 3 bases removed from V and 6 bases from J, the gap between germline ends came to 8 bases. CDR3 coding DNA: TGTGCCAGTAGTATGGGGAACGATGAAAAACTGTTTTTT. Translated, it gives CASSMGNDEKLFF.

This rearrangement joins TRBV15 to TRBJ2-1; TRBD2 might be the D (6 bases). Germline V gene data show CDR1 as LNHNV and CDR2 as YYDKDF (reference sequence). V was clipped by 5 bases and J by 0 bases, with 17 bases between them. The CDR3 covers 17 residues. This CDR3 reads CATSGGTTPSSYNEQFF. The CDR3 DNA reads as TGTGCCACCAGCGGAGGGACCACCCCGAGCTCCTACAATGAGCAGTTCTTC.

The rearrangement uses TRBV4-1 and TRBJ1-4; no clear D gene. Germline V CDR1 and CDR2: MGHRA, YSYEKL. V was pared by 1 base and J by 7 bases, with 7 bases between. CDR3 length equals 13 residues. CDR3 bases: TGCGCCAGCAGCCAAGGACGAGTTGAAAAACTGTTTTTT. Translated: CASSQGRVEKLFF.

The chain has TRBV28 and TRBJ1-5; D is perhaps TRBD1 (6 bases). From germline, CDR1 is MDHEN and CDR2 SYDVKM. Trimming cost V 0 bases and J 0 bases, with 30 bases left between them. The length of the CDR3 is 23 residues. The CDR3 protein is CASSLWSFFSVGRGKNSNQPQHF. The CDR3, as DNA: TGTGCCAGCAGTTTATGGTCTTTTTTCTCGGTCGGCAGGGGAAAGAATAGCAATCAGCCCCAGCATTTT.

Here the CDR3 DNA reads TGTGCCAGCAGTGACGGGACTAGCGGGTTCGCGAACACCGGGGAGCTGTTTTTT. Its translation is CASSDGTSGFANTGELFF. The rearrangement uses TRBV6-4 and TRBJ2-2; TRBD2 aligns across 12 bases. The germline V gene has CDR1 MRHNA and CDR2 SNTAGT. V dropped 2 bases and J dropped 0; count of bases not matched to a gene: 4. CDR3 length: 18 residues.

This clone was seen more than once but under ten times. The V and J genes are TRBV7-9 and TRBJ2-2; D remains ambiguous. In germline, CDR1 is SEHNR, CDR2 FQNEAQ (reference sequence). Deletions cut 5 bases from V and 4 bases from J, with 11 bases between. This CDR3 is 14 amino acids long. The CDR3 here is CASSERSFTGELFF. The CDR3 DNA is TGTGCCAGCAGCGAGAGGAGTTTCACCGGGGAGCTGTTTTTT.

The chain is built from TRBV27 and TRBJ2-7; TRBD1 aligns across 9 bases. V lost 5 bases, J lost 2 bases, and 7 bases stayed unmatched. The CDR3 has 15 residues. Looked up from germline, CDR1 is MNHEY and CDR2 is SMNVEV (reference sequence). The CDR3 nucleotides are TGTGCCAGCAGTAATCCCGGGACAGGGACCTACGAGCAGTACTTC. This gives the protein CASSNPGTGTYEQYF.

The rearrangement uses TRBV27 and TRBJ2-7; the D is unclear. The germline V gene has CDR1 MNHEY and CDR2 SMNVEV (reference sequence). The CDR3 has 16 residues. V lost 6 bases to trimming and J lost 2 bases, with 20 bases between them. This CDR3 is CASSPSPFPRTYEQYF. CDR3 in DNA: TGTGCCAGCAGCCCCTCCCCTTTTCCAAGGACCTACGAGCAGTACTTC.

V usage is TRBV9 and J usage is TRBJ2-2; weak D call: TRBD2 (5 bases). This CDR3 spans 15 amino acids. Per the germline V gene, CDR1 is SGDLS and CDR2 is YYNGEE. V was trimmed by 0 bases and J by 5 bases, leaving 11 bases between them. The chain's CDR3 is CASSVGGGATGELFF. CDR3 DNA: TGTGCCAGCAGCGTAGGCGGAGGCGCGACCGGGGAGCTGTTTTTT.

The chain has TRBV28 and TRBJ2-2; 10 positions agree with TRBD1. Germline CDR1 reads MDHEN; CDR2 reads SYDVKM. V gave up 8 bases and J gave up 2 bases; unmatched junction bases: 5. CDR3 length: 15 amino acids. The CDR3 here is CASVRQGANTGELFF. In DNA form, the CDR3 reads TGTGCCAGCGTCCGACAGGGGGCAAACACCGGGGAGCTGTTTTTT. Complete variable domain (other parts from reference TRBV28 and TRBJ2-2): DVKVTQSSRYLVKRTGEKVFLECVQDMDHENMFWYRQDPGLGLRLIYFSYDVKMKEKGDIPEGYSVSREKKERFSLILESASTNQTSMYLCASVRQGANTGELFFGEGSRLTVL.

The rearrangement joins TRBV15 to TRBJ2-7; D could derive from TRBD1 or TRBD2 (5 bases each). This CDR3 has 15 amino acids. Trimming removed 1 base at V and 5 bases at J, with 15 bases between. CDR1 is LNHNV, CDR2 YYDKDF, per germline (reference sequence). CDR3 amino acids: CATSRGDGTLDEQYF. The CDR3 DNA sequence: TGTGCCACCAGCAGAGGGGACGGGACCCTCGACGAGCAGTACTTC.

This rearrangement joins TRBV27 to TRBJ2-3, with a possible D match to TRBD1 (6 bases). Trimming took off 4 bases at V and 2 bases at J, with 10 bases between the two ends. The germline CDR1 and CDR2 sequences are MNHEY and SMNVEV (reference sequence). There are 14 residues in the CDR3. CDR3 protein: CASSSTGYTDTQYF. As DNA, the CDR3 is TGTGCCAGCAGTTCAACAGGGTACACAGATACGCAGTATTTT.

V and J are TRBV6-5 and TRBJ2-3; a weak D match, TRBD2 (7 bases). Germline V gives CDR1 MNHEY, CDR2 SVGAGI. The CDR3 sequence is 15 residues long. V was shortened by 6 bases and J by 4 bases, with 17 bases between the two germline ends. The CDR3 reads CASSPSGGLADTQYF. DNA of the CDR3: TGTGCCAGCAGCCCTTCGGGGGGCCTCGCAGATACGCAGTATTTT.

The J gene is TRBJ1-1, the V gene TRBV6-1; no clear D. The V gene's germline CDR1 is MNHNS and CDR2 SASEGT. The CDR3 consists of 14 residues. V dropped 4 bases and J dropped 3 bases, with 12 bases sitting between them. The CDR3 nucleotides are TGTGCCAGCAGTGTGGGGTTTGAGGACACTGAAGCTTTCTTT. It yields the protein CASSVGFEDTEAFF.

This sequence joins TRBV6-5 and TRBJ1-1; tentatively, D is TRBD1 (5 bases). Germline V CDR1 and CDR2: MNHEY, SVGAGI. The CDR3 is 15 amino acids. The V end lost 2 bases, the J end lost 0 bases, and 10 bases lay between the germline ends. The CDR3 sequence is CASSYSGHLNTEAFF. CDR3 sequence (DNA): TGTGCCAGCAGTTACAGCGGACACCTGAACACTGAAGCTTTCTTT.